The next 15 T cell receptor beta chains were all read from a single sample in a study of T cells in Graves' hyperthyroidism and ophthalmopathy. TCR beta CDR3 regions were amplified from RNA. Primed by the HTBI set, a first-round RT-PCR was run on the TCR CDR3. TCRdb reprocessed the multiplex PCR reads with MiXCR, giving one entry per CDR3 protein. The sample has roughly 290,000 distinct CDR3 sequences, about 13% seen once. Sequencing was carried out using blood. The receptors were sampled from a woman aged 40 to 50 with Graves' hyperthyroidism.

The chain has TRBV10-2 and TRBJ1-2; D uncertain. Looked up from germline, CDR1 is WSHSY and CDR2 is SAAADI. This CDR3 spans 12 amino acids. Trimming left V 3 bases short and J 8 bases short, with 10 bases between. The CDR3 here is CASSDPGIGYTF. CDR3 bases: TGCGCCAGCAGTGATCCCGGGATAGGCTACACCTTC.

This clonotype was detected only a few times. The chain links TRBV30 to TRBJ1-6; no definite D call. The CDR3 sequence is 12 residues long. With 4 bases removed from V and 5 bases from J, the gap between germline ends came to 6 bases. Germline values: CDR1 GTSNPN, CDR2 SVGIG (reference sequence). The CDR3 loop is CAWTGNNSPLHF. The CDR3 DNA reads as TGTGCCTGGACTGGGAATAATTCACCCCTCCACTTT.

Many counts were recorded for this clonotype. The chain couples TRBV19 to TRBJ2-7, with D unresolved. The CDR3 consists of 13 residues. Germline-derived CDR1 and CDR2 are LNHDA and SQIVND (reference sequence). Trimming removed 1 base from V and 2 bases from J, with 6 bases in between. CDR3 region: CASSIGAAYEQYF. In DNA form, the CDR3 reads TGTGCCAGTAGTATAGGGGCAGCCTACGAGCAGTACTTC.

This clonotype has ten or more counts. The rearrangement links TRBV7-9 to TRBJ2-3; possibly TRBD2 for D (5 bases). CDR3 size: 15 residues. Germline V gives CDR1 SEHNR, CDR2 FQNEAQ (reference sequence). The V and J ends lost 4 bases and 6 bases respectively, with 17 bases between them. CDR3 sequence: CASSSDRAARDTQYF. In DNA, the CDR3 is TGTGCCAGCAGCTCGGACCGAGCGGCAAGGGATACGCAGTATTTT.

This clonotype appeared many times. This CDR3 reads CASSWQTGGYGYTF. The CDR3 region has the DNA TGTGCCAGCAGCTGGCAGACAGGGGGCTATGGCTACACCTTC. The chain uses TRBV5-5 and TRBJ1-2; 9 bases match TRBD1. Germline V gene sequence: CDR1 SGHKS, CDR2 YYEKEE (reference sequence). The ends lost 3 bases at V and 4 bases at J; junction bases unmatched: 4. The CDR3 extends over 14 amino acids.

Many counts were recorded for this clonotype. The chain links TRBV30 to TRBJ2-5, with 7 positions matching TRBD2. J was trimmed by 2 bases and V by 4 bases; bases with no gene match: 4. Germline V gene sequence: CDR1 GTSNPN, CDR2 SVGIG (reference sequence). The CDR3 runs to 13 residues. The CDR3 DNA reads as TGTGCCTGGACGGGAGGCCTACAAGAGACCCAGTACTTC. This codes for CAWTGGLQETQYF. Combining the CDR3 with reference TRBV30 and TRBJ2-5 gives the whole variable domain SQTIHQWPATLVQPVGSPLSLECTVEGTSNPNLYWYRQAAGRGLQLLFYSVGIGQISSEVPQNLSASRPQDRQFILSSKKLLLSDSGFYLCAWTGGLQETQYFGPGTRLLVL.

This clonotype was observed many times. This chain joins TRBV7-8 and TRBJ1-2, with D possibly TRBD1 on 5 matching bases. CDR1 and CDR2 from the germline V gene are SGHVS and FQNEAQ. Trimming cost V 5 bases and J 5 bases, with 21 bases left between them. CDR3 length equals 16 residues. CDR3 loop: CASSPGHRTSPYGYTF. For the CDR3, the DNA is TGTGCCAGCAGCCCAGGTCACAGGACGTCACCTTATGGCTACACCTTC.

This clonotype came up many times. CDR3 DNA: TGTGCCAGCAGGGGGGCTTCCTACAATGAGCAGTTCTTC. This translates into CASRGASYNEQFF. The rearrangement joins TRBV6-1 to TRBJ2-1; D is possibly TRBD1 (6 bases). The length of the CDR3 is 13 residues. Germline V gives CDR1 MNHNS, CDR2 SASEGT. V lost 6 bases, J lost 1 base, and 7 bases lay in between.

At least ten counts were recorded for this clonotype. The chain has TRBV5-1 and TRBJ2-1; the D gene is possibly TRBD1 (6 bases). With 4 bases removed from V and 2 bases from J, the gap between germline ends came to 13 bases. The germline CDR1 and CDR2 sequences are SGHRS and YFSETQ. There are 15 residues in the CDR3. CDR3: CASSQQGTAYNEQFF. The CDR3 nucleotides read TGCGCCAGCAGCCAGCAGGGGACGGCCTACAATGAGCAGTTCTTC. The variable domain in full, completed from reference TRBV5-1 and TRBJ2-1, reads KAGVTQTPRYLIKTRGQQVTLSCSPISGHRSVSWYQQTPGQGLQFLFEYFSETQRNKGNFPGRFSGRQFSNSRSEMNVSTLELGDSALYLCASSQQGTAYNEQFFGPGTRLTVL.

This clonotype was picked up many times. The chain combines TRBV6-2 or TRBV6-3 with TRBJ1-1; the D is unclear. The CDR3 is 14 residues long. With 7 bases removed from V and 0 bases from J, the gap between germline ends came to 12 bases. The germline V gene has CDR1 MNHEY and CDR2 SVGEGT. The CDR3 protein is CASIRDNLNTEAFF. For the CDR3, the DNA is TGTGCCAGCATACGCGACAACCTGAACACTGAAGCTTTCTTT.

Ten or more counts support this clonotype. The chain joins TRBV2 to TRBJ2-7, with 9 bases fitting TRBD1. The CDR3 runs to 16 residues. The junction had 12 bases not matched to a gene; V was cut back by 4 bases and J by 5 bases. Germline CDR1 reads SNHLY; CDR2 reads FYNNEI. CDR3 DNA: TGTGCCAGCAGTGTACCCTCCCCGGGACAGGGCAACGAGCAGTACTTC. As protein: CASSVPSPGQGNEQYF.

As regards this clonotype: Germline and junction disagree at one end, which may indicate a read error. The chain uses TRBV7-6 and TRBJ2-1, with unresolved D. The CDR3 has 12 amino acids. Germline-derived CDR1 and CDR2 are SGHVS and FNYEAQ. CDR3 nucleotide sequence: TGTGCCAGCAGCTTAGTCCCCAATGAGCGGTTCTTC. Its translation: CASSLVPNERFF.

This clonotype occurred many times. The V gene is TRBV20-1, the J gene TRBJ1-1; 7 bases agree with TRBD1. Germline values: CDR1 DFQATT, CDR2 SNEGSKA (reference sequence). The trim removed 6 bases at V and 0 bases at J, leaving 19 bases unmatched. The CDR3 totals 18 residues. The CDR3 loop reads CSALSRQGTLLLNTEAFF. The CDR3 coding sequence is TGCAGTGCCCTATCCAGACAGGGAACCTTACTCTTGAACACTGAAGCTTTCTTT.

This clonotype came up many times. The gene calls are TRBV7-3 and TRBJ2-3; the D is unclear. From germline, CDR1 is SGHTA and CDR2 FQGTGA. This CDR3 has 13 amino acids. The ends were cut back, 3 bases at V and 5 bases at J, with 9 bases in the middle. The CDR3 is CASSFGVRDTQYF. CDR3 coding DNA: TGTGCCAGCAGCTTTGGTGTGAGAGATACGCAGTATTTT.

There are many counts of this clonotype. The V call is TRBV28, the J call TRBJ2-6; no definite D call. The ends were cut back, 1 base at V and 0 bases at J, with 4 bases in the middle. Germline values: CDR1 MDHEN, CDR2 SYDVKM. This CDR3 spans 15 amino acids. CDR3 sequence (DNA): TGTGCCAGCAGTTTATACAGCTCTGGGGCCAACGTCCTGACTTTC. It specifies CASSLYSSGANVLTF.